These T cell receptor beta chains were read from a single sample in a study of shared clonotypes between healthy human individuals. The protocol was immunoSEQ multiplex PCR, while the TCRdb copy is restricted to in-frame clones and leaves out a portion. The sample yields about 680,000 clones, 72% seen once. Sequenced: memory CD4+ T cells sorted from blood. The receptors come from a young woman in good health. Both conserved end residues are part of each CDR3. The D gene is left open where the match is weak. Not every row has a clone size; where given, it reads once, few, many or a size class.

D: TRBD2; J: TRBJ2-3; size: NA; V: TRBV28; CDR3: CASKSTSGRTDTQYF; DNA: TGTGCCAGCAAGTCGACTAGCGGGAGAACAGATACGCAGTATTTT
D: TRBD1; J: TRBJ1-5; size: few; V: TRBV7-8; CDR3: CASSLVSARGWDQPQHF; DNA: TGTGCCAGCAGCTTAGTTTCCGCCAGGGGGTGGGATCAGCCCCAGCATTTT
D: NA; J: TRBJ1-5; size: NA; V: TRBV6-6; CDR3: CASSPRGGGQPQHF; DNA: TGTGCCAGCAGTCCCCGGGGGGGCGGTCAGCCCCAGCATTTT
D: TRBD1; J: TRBJ1-2; size: few; V: TRBV2; CDR3: CASSEDRGRDGYTF; DNA: TGTGCCAGCAGTGAGGACAGGGGGCGGGATGGCTACACCTTC
D: TRBD1; J: TRBJ1-2; size: NA; V: TRBV6-1; CDR3: CASGGTGNHYGYTF; DNA: TGTGCCAGCGGCGGGACAGGAAACCACTATGGCTACACCTTC
D: TRBD1; J: TRBJ1-1; size: NA; V: TRBV18; CDR3: CASSIRDRGSTEAFF; DNA: TGTGCCAGCTCAATAAGGGACAGGGGATCGACTGAAGCTTTCTTT
D: TRBD1; J: TRBJ1-2; size: NA; V: TRBV5-1; CDR3: CASSLTSGGFGYTF; DNA: TGCGCCAGCAGCTTAACCTCAGGGGGCTTTGGCTACACCTTC
D: NA; J: TRBJ2-7; size: NA; V: TRBV6-6; CDR3: CASSLSGTTDYEQYF; DNA: TGTGCCAGCAGTTTATCCGGGACAACAGACTACGAGCAGTACTTC
D: NA; J: TRBJ1-2; size: few; V: TRBV2; CDR3: CASTDPTDYYGYTF; DNA: TGTGCCAGCACTGACCCGACGGATTACTATGGCTACACCTTC
D: NA; J: TRBJ2-7; size: NA; V: TRBV28; CDR3: CASSSTGSEAEQYF; DNA: TGTGCCAGCAGTTCCACGGGCTCGGAGGCCGAGCAGTACTTC
D: NA; J: TRBJ1-5; size: many; V: TRBV7-2; CDR3: CASSLYPNQPQHF; DNA: TGTGCCAGCAGCTTATATCCCAATCAGCCCCAGCATTTT
D: NA; J: TRBJ2-7; size: NA; V: TRBV4-1; CDR3: CASSQVGRNTYEQYF; DNA: TGCGCCAGCAGCCAAGTTGGTCGGAATACCTACGAGCAGTACTTC
D: NA; J: TRBJ2-2; size: NA; V: TRBV9; CDR3: CASSVELVVTGELFF; DNA: TGTGCCAGCAGCGTAGAACTAGTAGTCACCGGGGAGCTGTTTTTT
D: NA; J: TRBJ1-1; size: NA; V: TRBV28; CDR3: CASSSATVSNTEAFF; DNA: TGTGCCAGCAGTTCCGCGACAGTGTCGAACACTGAAGCTTTCTTT
D: NA; J: TRBJ1-4; size: NA; V: TRBV28; CDR3: CASGTQEKLFF; DNA: TGTGCCAGCGGGACACAGGAAAAACTGTTTTTT
D: NA; J: TRBJ1-1; size: once; V: TRBV4-1; CDR3: CASSQNPGQLNTEAFF; DNA: TGCGCCAGCAGCCAAAACCCGGGACAACTGAACACTGAAGCTTTCTTT
D: NA; J: TRBJ2-6; size: many; V: TRBV18; CDR3: CASSPKDGDPGANVLTF; DNA: TGTGCCAGCTCCCCAAAGGACGGGGATCCTGGGGCCAACGTCCTGACTTTC
D: NA; J: TRBJ1-5; size: NA; V: TRBV4-1; CDR3: CASSQDSAAGHSQPQHF; DNA: TGCGCCAGCAGCCAAGATTCGGCCGCAGGGCATAGTCAGCCCCAGCATTTT
D: NA; J: TRBJ2-1; size: NA; V: TRBV19; CDR3: CASSMNGAEEQFF; DNA: TGTGCCAGTAGTATGAACGGAGCAGAGGAGCAGTTCTTC
D: TRBD1; J: TRBJ2-7; size: NA; V: TRBV7-8; CDR3: CASSPLRGYEQYF; DNA: TGTGCCAGCAGCCCTCTCAGGGGGTACGAGCAGTACTTC
D: TRBD2; J: TRBJ2-5; size: few; V: TRBV19; CDR3: CASSPGGWTGETQYF; DNA: TGTGCCAGTAGTCCGGGGGGATGGACCGGAGAGACCCAGTACTTC
D: TRBD1; J: TRBJ1-2; size: many; V: TRBV25-1; CDR3: CASSESGQGAPNYGYTF; DNA: TGTGCCAGCAGTGAATCTGGACAGGGGGCGCCGAACTATGGCTACACCTTC
D: TRBD2; J: TRBJ2-1; size: NA; V: TRBV6-1; CDR3: CASSKAGGYNEQFF; DNA: TGTGCCAGCAGTAAGGCGGGAGGGTACAATGAGCAGTTCTTC
D: TRBD2; J: TRBJ2-7; size: NA; V: TRBV27; CDR3: CASSSWSGSVYEQYF; DNA: TGTGCCAGCAGTTCTTGGAGCGGGAGTGTGTACGAGCAGTACTTC
D: NA; J: TRBJ2-3; size: NA; V: TRBV27; CDR3: CASSLSLTDTQYF; DNA: TGTGCCAGCAGTTTATCACTCACCGATACGCAGTATTTT
D: NA; J: TRBJ2-5; size: NA; V: TRBV11-2; CDR3: CASSPLLGKETQYF; DNA: TGTGCCAGCAGCCCTTTACTAGGGAAGGAGACCCAGTACTTC
D: TRBD2; J: TRBJ2-7; size: NA; V: TRBV10-1; CDR3: CASTRGDPGGSYLYF; DNA: TGCGCCAGCACCAGGGGAGATCCGGGAGGGAGTTATTTGTACTTC
D: NA; J: TRBJ2-7; size: NA; V: TRBV19; CDR3: CASSTRVGSAYEQYF; DNA: TGTGCCAGTAGTACTCGGGTCGGATCCGCCTACGAGCAGTACTTC
D: NA; J: TRBJ1-2; size: NA; V: TRBV5-1; CDR3: CASSLGDYGYTF; DNA: TGCGCCAGCAGCCTAGGAGACTATGGCTACACCTTC
D: NA; J: TRBJ2-7; size: NA; V: TRBV27; CDR3: CASSRTGSSYEQYF; DNA: TGTGCCAGCAGCCGTACAGGGAGCTCCTACGAGCAGTACTTC
D: NA; J: TRBJ1-5; size: NA; V: TRBV7-3; CDR3: CASSLGVGQPQHF; DNA: TGTGCCAGCAGCTTAGGGGTGGGACAGCCCCAGCATTTT
D: NA; J: TRBJ1-1; size: NA; V: TRBV28; CDR3: CASSLWSGGFAEAFF; DNA: TGTGCCAGCAGTTTATGGTCCGGGGGGTTTGCTGAAGCTTTCTTT
D: NA; J: TRBJ2-1; size: few; V: TRBV9; CDR3: CASSVAIHNEQFF; DNA: TGTGCCAGCAGTGTAGCGATCCACAATGAGCAGTTCTTC
D: NA; J: TRBJ2-3; size: few; V: TRBV5-4; CDR3: CASSLAQGTDTQYF; DNA: TGTGCCAGCAGCTTGGCGCAGGGTACAGATACGCAGTATTTT
D: TRBD2; J: TRBJ2-7; size: NA; V: TRBV19; CDR3: CASRGAGEQYF; DNA: TGTGCCAGTAGGGGAGCGGGGGAGCAGTACTTC
D: TRBD2; J: TRBJ2-1; size: NA; V: TRBV7-9; CDR3: CASSLSGASGRDEQFF; DNA: TGTGCCAGCAGCTTATCTGGCGCTAGCGGGAGGGATGAGCAGTTCTTC
D: NA; J: TRBJ2-6; size: few; V: TRBV2; CDR3: CASSADPGEPGANVLTF; DNA: TGTGCCAGCAGTGCCGACCCAGGGGAACCTGGGGCCAACGTCCTGACTTTC
D: NA; J: TRBJ1-4; size: few; V: TRBV2; CDR3: CASSDGQPNEKLFF; DNA: TGTGCCAGCAGTGACGGACAGCCTAATGAAAAACTGTTTTTT
D: TRBD2; J: TRBJ2-2; size: NA; V: TRBV27; CDR3: CASSLRAGASGELFF; DNA: TGTGCCAGCAGTTTAAGAGCGGGAGCATCCGGGGAGCTGTTTTTT
D: NA; J: TRBJ1-5; size: many; V: TRBV28; CDR3: CASGGRADQPQHF; DNA: TGTGCCAGCGGGGGTCGCGCAGATCAGCCCCAGCATTTT
D: TRBD1; J: TRBJ2-5; size: NA; V: TRBV7-9; CDR3: CASSRTGAGETQYF; DNA: TGTGCCAGCAGCCGGACAGGGGCGGGGGAGACCCAGTACTTC
D: NA; J: TRBJ2-3; size: few; V: TRBV6-1; CDR3: CASITGSDTQYF; DNA: TGTGCCAGCATCACAGGGTCAGATACGCAGTATTTT
D: TRBD2; J: TRBJ2-7; size: NA; V: TRBV19; CDR3: CASSRFSGSYDEQYF; DNA: TGTGCCAGTAGTAGGTTTAGCGGGAGTTACGACGAGCAGTACTTC
D: NA; J: TRBJ1-3; size: NA; V: TRBV20-1; CDR3: CSAKGGNTIYF; DNA: TGCAGTGCTAAAGGGGGAAACACCATATATTTT
D: NA; J: TRBJ2-2; size: NA; V: TRBV6-6; CDR3: CASKVQGRDTGELFF; DNA: TGTGCCAGCAAGGTCCAGGGGCGGGACACCGGGGAGCTGTTTTTT
D: NA; J: TRBJ2-2; size: NA; V: TRBV30; CDR3: CAWRGQNTGELFF; DNA: TGTGCCTGGAGGGGACAGAACACCGGGGAGCTGTTTTTT
D: TRBD2; J: TRBJ2-2; size: NA; V: TRBV9; CDR3: CASSPPPGLPAPGGGNTGELFF; DNA: TGTGCCAGCAGCCCTCCCCCGGGGCTCCCGGCTCCGGGAGGTGGGAACACCGGGGAGCTGTTTTTT
D: NA; J: TRBJ1-1; size: once; V: TRBV6-5; CDR3: CASKKGGPNTEAFF; DNA: TGTGCCAGTAAAAAAGGCGGACCGAACACTGAAGCTTTCTTT
D: NA; J: TRBJ2-6; size: NA; V: TRBV19; CDR3: CASTLSGANVLTF; DNA: TGTGCCAGTACCCTGTCTGGGGCCAACGTCCTGACTTTC
D: NA; J: TRBJ2-7; size: few; V: TRBV30; CDR3: CAWKVGFGYEQYF; DNA: TGTGCCTGGAAGGTGGGGTTTGGCTACGAGCAGTACTTC
D: TRBD1; J: TRBJ2-1; size: few; V: TRBV28; CDR3: CASSPSTGTAYNEQFF; DNA: TGTGCCAGCAGTCCTTCTACCGGGACAGCCTACAATGAGCAGTTCTTC
D: TRBD1; J: TRBJ2-2; size: NA; V: TRBV19; CDR3: CASSIVHRDRANTGELFF; DNA: TGTGCCAGTAGTATAGTCCACCGGGACAGGGCAAACACCGGGGAGCTGTTTTTT
D: NA; J: TRBJ2-5; size: NA; V: TRBV10-2; CDR3: CASGRGVRGGQETQYF; DNA: TGCGCCAGCGGGCGGGGCGTCAGGGGAGGTCAAGAGACCCAGTACTTC
D: NA; J: TRBJ2-3; size: few; V: TRBV18; CDR3: CASSPPLGTDTQYF; DNA: TGTGCCAGCTCACCACCTCTTGGGACAGATACGCAGTATTTT